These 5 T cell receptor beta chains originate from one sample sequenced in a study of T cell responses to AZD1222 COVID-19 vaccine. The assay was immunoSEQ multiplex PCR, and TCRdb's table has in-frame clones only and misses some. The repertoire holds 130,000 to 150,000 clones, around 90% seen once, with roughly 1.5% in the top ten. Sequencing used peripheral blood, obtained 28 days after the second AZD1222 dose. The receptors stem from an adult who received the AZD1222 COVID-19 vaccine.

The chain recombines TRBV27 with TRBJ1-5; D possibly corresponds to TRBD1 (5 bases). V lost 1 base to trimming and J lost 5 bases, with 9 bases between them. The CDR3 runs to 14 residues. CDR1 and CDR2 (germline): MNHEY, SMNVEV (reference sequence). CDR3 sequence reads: CASSLYGDHQPQHF. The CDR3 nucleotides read TGTGCCAGCAGTTTATACGGGGACCATCAGCCCCAGCATTTT.

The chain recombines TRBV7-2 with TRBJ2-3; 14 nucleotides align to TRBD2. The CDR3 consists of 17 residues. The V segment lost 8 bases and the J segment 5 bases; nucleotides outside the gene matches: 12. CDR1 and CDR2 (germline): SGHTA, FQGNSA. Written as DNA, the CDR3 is TGTGCCAGCCGACCACCGGGACTAGCGGGAGTCATAGATACGCAGTATTTT. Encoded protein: CASRPPGLAGVIDTQYF.

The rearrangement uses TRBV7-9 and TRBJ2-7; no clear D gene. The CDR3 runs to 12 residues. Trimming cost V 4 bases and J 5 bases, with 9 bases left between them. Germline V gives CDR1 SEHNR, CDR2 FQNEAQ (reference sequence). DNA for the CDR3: TGTGCCAGCAGCTCGTTAACCCACGAGCAGTACTTC. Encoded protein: CASSSLTHEQYF.

In DNA form, the CDR3 reads TGTGCCAGCAGCTTACAAAGGGCCGCCACTGAAGCTTTCTTT. It codes for CASSLQRAATEAFF. The chain employs TRBV7-9 and TRBJ1-1; D gene ambiguous. CDR1 is SEHNR and CDR2 is FQNEAQ in the germline V gene (reference sequence). This CDR3 is built from 14 residues. The germline V and J ends were trimmed by 2 bases and 4 bases, with 11 bases remaining between them.

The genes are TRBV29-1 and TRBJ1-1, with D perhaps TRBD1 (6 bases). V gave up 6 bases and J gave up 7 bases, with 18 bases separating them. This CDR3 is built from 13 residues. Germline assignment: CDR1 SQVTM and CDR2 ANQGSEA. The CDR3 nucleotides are TGCAGCGTCTCCCGGACAGACTATTTTGAAGCTTTCTTT. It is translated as CSVSRTDYFEAFF. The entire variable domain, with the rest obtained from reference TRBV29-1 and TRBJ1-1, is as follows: SAVISQKPSRDICQRGTSLTIQCQVDSQVTMMFWYRQQPGQSLTLIATANQGSEATYESGFVIDKFPISRPNLTFSTLTVSNMSPEDSSIYLCSVSRTDYFEAFFGQGTRLTVV.